These 2 T cell receptor beta chains came from one sample sequenced in a study of shared clonotypes between healthy human individuals. The data were produced by immunoSEQ multiplex PCR, yet TCRdb's version contains in-frame clones alone and is incomplete. Of more than 2,000,000 clones detected, roughly nine tenths appear once; the ten largest clones hold over 0.12%. The sample comprised naive CD4+ T cells sorted from blood. The subset: CD45RA+ positively selected. The receptors were sampled from a man between 18 and 35 years old in good health.

The DNA of the CDR3 is TGTGCCAGCAGCGCCCAGAGCCGGGCCTACGAGCAGTACTTC. Its protein is CASSAQSRAYEQYF. V gene TRBV9 combines with J gene TRBJ2-7; D uncertain. CDR1 SGDLS and CDR2 YYNGEE come from the germline V gene. This CDR3 region has 14 residues. Deletions cut 3 bases from V and 2 bases from J, with 12 bases between.

The chain employs TRBV5-1 and TRBJ2-2; D ambiguous. Per the germline V gene, CDR1 is SGHRS and CDR2 is YFSETQ. V lost 5 bases, J lost 0 bases, and 5 bases lay in between. The CDR3 length is 13 residues. CDR3 in amino acids: CASRVTNTGELFF. The DNA of the CDR3 is TGCGCCAGCAGGGTTACGAACACCGGGGAGCTGTTTTTT.